The 27 T cell receptor beta chains below were found in one sample sequenced in a study of human T cells and chemical hapten exposure. TCRdb used MiXCR to reprocess the RACE reads, holding one entry per CDR3 protein. The sample comprises 95,000 to 150,000 distinct CDR3 sequences, about 13% of which are singletons, and 0.92% rests with the top ten. Sample time point: patch test 1, 2 weeks after DPC sensitization. Treatment noted: therapeutic diphenylcyclopropenone sensitization with weekly scalp DPC. The input for sequencing was whole blood, taken in connection with sensitization to the hapten diphenylcyclopropenone (DPC). These receptors all stem from a man between 18 and 35 years old with alopecia areata. Some clones in this sample may be carry-over from other donors' samples.

The chain has TRBV7-6 and TRBJ2-6, with TRBD2 matching 10 bases. Germline loops: CDR1 SGHVS, CDR2 FNYEAQ. J gave up 0 bases and V 3 bases, and 5 bases lay outside the gene matches. The CDR3 totals 18 residues. As DNA, the CDR3 is TGTGCCAGCAGCTTTAGGCTAGCGGGGGACTCTGGGGCCAACGTCCTGACTTTC. Residues: CASSFRLAGDSGANVLTF. The whole variable domain, remainder taken from reference TRBV7-6 and TRBJ2-6, is GAGVSQSPRYKVTKRGQDVALRCDPISGHVSLYWYRQALGQGPEFLTYFNYEAQQDKSGLPNDRFSAERPEGSISTLTIQRTEQRDSAMYRCASSFRLAGDSGANVLTFGAGSRLTVL.

The CDR3 reads CASSWEGQAYNEQFF. CDR3 sequence (DNA): TGTGCCAGCAGCTGGGAGGGACAGGCCTACAATGAGCAGTTCTTC. The chain links TRBV7-8 to TRBJ2-1; tentative D call: TRBD1 (8 bases). Germline V gives CDR1 SGHVS, CDR2 FQNEAQ. There are 15 residues in the CDR3. The V end lost 4 bases, the J end lost 2 bases, and 12 bases lay between the germline ends.

The chain uses TRBV4-3 and TRBJ1-6, with 8 positions matching TRBD1. This CDR3 has 16 amino acids. The V gene's germline CDR1 is LGHNA and CDR2 YSLEER. V lost 3 bases to trimming and J lost 6 bases; unmatched junction nucleotides: 7. The CDR3 is CASSQQGARSNSPLHF. The DNA of the CDR3 is TGCGCCAGCAGCCAGCAGGGGGCGCGTAGTAATTCACCCCTCCACTTT.

This clonotype was detected only a few times. CDR3 nucleotides: TGTGCCAGCAGCTTAGATCCGGCCTACAATGAGCAGTTCTTC. Its protein product is CASSLDPAYNEQFF. The chain links TRBV11-2 to TRBJ2-1; D call uncertain. Trimming cost V 0 bases and J 2 bases, with 5 bases left between them. Germline-derived CDR1 and CDR2 are SGHAT and FQNNGV. The CDR3 covers 14 residues.

The chain combines TRBV7-2 with TRBJ2-4; D ambiguous. V was cut by 1 base and J by 6 bases, with 1 base left in between. This CDR3 region has 11 residues. The germline V gene encodes CDR1 SGHTA and CDR2 FQGNSA. CDR3 protein: CASSLGNIQYF. Here the CDR3 DNA reads TGTGCCAGCAGCTTAGGAAACATTCAGTACTTC. Full variable domain (missing parts from reference TRBV7-2 and TRBJ2-4): GAGVSQSPSNKVTEKGKDVELRCDPISGHTALYWYRQSLGQGLEFLIYFQGNSAPDKSGLPSDRFSAERTGGSVSTLTIQRTQQEDSAVYLCASSLGNIQYFGAGTRLSVL.

This clonotype has a handful of counts. This chain joins TRBV6-2 or TRBV6-3 and TRBJ1-1, with 9 positions matching TRBD1. The junction had 6 bases not matched to a gene; V was cut back by 2 bases and J by 2 bases. The CDR3 sequence is 16 residues long. CDR1 is MNHEY, CDR2 SVGEGT, per germline. In DNA form, the CDR3 reads TGTGCCAGCAGTTACATGGGACAGGGAAGAAACACTGAAGCTTTCTTT. It codes for CASSYMGQGRNTEAFF.

This clonotype has just a few counts. The chain carries TRBV6-4 and TRBJ2-2, with a tentative D call TRBD2 (5 bases). The CDR3 is 15 residues long. CDR1 and CDR2 from the germline V gene are MRHNA and SNTAGT. Trimming cost V 3 bases and J 3 bases, with 11 bases left between them. CDR3 residues: CASSERGLDTGELFF. The CDR3 DNA follows: TGTGCCAGCAGTGAAAGAGGGCTCGACACCGGGGAGCTGTTTTTT.

This clonotype was counted a few times. The CDR3 DNA follows: TGTGCCAGCAGCGTAGTCCTAATGAACACTGAAGCTTTCTTT. It yields the protein CASSVVLMNTEAFF. The V and J genes are TRBV9 and TRBJ1-1; D is unclear. CDR3 length equals 14 residues. The germline CDR1 and CDR2 sequences are SGDLS and YYNGEE. V lost 0 bases and J 0 bases, leaving 6 bases between the germline ends. Full variable domain (outside the CDR3, taken from reference TRBV9 and TRBJ1-1): DSGVTQTPKHLITATGQRVTLRCSPRSGDLSVYWYQQSLDQGLQFLIQYYNGEERAKGNILERFSAQQFPDLHSELNLSSLELGDSALYFCASSVVLMNTEAFFGQGTRLTVV.

This chain uses TRBV7-6 with TRBJ2-3; TRBD2 matches 8 bases. Germline trimming cut 5 bases from V and 4 bases from J; bases unmatched to any gene: 14. Germline V gives CDR1 SGHVS, CDR2 FNYEAQ. The CDR3 covers 17 residues. The DNA of the CDR3 is TGTGCCAGCAGCCTATGGACATCAAGCGGGGGATCAGATACGCAGTATTTT. It codes for CASSLWTSSGGSDTQYF.

This clonotype was seen at least ten times. The CDR3 sequence: CASRTGGNTEAFF. For the CDR3, the DNA is TGTGCCAGCAGGACAGGGGGCAACACTGAAGCTTTCTTT. The chain links TRBV19 to TRBJ1-1; TRBD1 agrees at 11 bases. Trimming cost V 9 bases and J 2 bases; bases outside gene matches: 2. This CDR3 spans 13 amino acids. The germline V gene encodes CDR1 LNHDA and CDR2 SQIVND (reference sequence).

This clonotype showed up many times. The chain recombines TRBV7-8 with TRBJ2-5; possible D gene TRBD2, 5 bases. Germline CDR1 is SGHVS and CDR2 is FQNEAQ. There are 14 residues in the CDR3. The germline V and J ends were trimmed by 4 bases and 2 bases, with 11 bases remaining between them. The CDR3 DNA reads as TGTGCCAGCAGCTCCCTGAGGGAACAAGAGACCCAGTACTTC. Translated: CASSSLREQETQYF. Full variable domain (missing parts from reference TRBV7-8 and TRBJ2-5): GAGVSQSPRYKVAKRGQDVALRCDPISGHVSLFWYQQALGQGPEFLTYFQNEAQLDKSGLPSDRFFAERPEGSVSTLKIQRTQQEDSAVYLCASSSLREQETQYFGPGTRLLVL.

The V call is TRBV20-1, the J call TRBJ2-7; 9 bases align to TRBD1. V was clipped by 6 bases and J by 7 bases; unmatched bases: 13. CDR1 is DFQATT and CDR2 is SNEGSKA in the germline V gene (reference sequence). The CDR3 is 14 amino acids. The DNA of the CDR3 is TGCAGTGCAAAGAGGCCACAGGGGGCTGGGGAGCAGTACTTC. Translating gives CSAKRPQGAGEQYF.

The chain combines TRBV2 with TRBJ1-1, with a possible D match to TRBD1 (5 bases). V gave up 3 bases and J gave up 8 bases, with 16 bases separating them. Germline-derived CDR1 and CDR2 are SNHLY and FYNNEI. CDR3 length equals 14 residues. The chain's CDR3 is CASSEGRDRVEAFF. The CDR3 coding sequence is TGTGCCAGCAGTGAGGGCAGGGATAGAGTCGAAGCTTTCTTT.

This clonotype has at least ten counts. The chain uses TRBV12-3 or TRBV12-4 and TRBJ1-1; D unclear. CDR3 size: 11 residues. Trimming took 2 bases from V and 11 from J, leaving 9 bases between them. CDR3 loop: CASSLRRKAFF. The CDR3 DNA is TGTGCCAGCAGTTTACGGCGTAAGGCTTTCTTT.

This clonotype has more than one count but fewer than ten. The rearrangement uses TRBV29-1 and TRBJ1-1; TRBD1 matches at 10 bases. This CDR3 has 11 amino acids. Germline V gene sequence: CDR1 SQVTM, CDR2 ANQGSEA. The ends lost 3 bases at V and 8 bases at J; junction bases unmatched: 0. CDR3 sequence reads: CSVEDRGEAFF. The CDR3 DNA follows: TGCAGCGTTGAGGACAGGGGGGAAGCTTTCTTT.

The DNA of the CDR3 is TGTGCCAGCAGGAAGGTGGCAGGGGGACAGCCCCAGCATTTT. Translating it yields CASRKVAGGQPQHF. The chain links TRBV28 to TRBJ1-5, with TRBD1 matching 7 bases. CDR1 and CDR2 (germline): MDHEN, SYDVKM. Trimming removed 6 bases from V and 7 bases from J; junction bases left unmatched: 9. The CDR3 sequence is 14 residues long.

This clonotype came up a few times. The chain combines TRBV10-3 with TRBJ1-1; TRBD1 matches at 9 bases. The V segment lost 3 bases and the J segment 4 bases; nucleotides outside the gene matches: 6. The CDR3 has 15 residues. Germline CDR1 is ENHRY and CDR2 is SYGVKD. For the CDR3, the DNA is TGTGCCATCAGTGAATCCGGGACAGGGCTCACTGAAGCTTTCTTT. Amino acid sequence: CAISESGTGLTEAFF.

The chain carries TRBV6-2 or TRBV6-3 and TRBJ2-1; D gene uncertain. Germline loops: CDR1 MNHEY, CDR2 SVGEGT. There are 14 residues in the CDR3. V gave up 2 bases and J gave up 2 bases, with 7 bases separating them. The CDR3 loop reads CASSYGVTYNEQFF. CDR3 nucleotides: TGTGCCAGCAGTTACGGGGTCACCTACAATGAGCAGTTCTTC.

A few counts support this clonotype. This chain connects TRBV7-6 to TRBJ1-4, with 8 bases identical to TRBD1. J lost 7 bases, V lost 1 base, and 8 bases had no gene match. The CDR3 has 16 amino acids. From germline, CDR1 is SGHVS and CDR2 FNYEAQ. CDR3 sequence (DNA): TGTGCCAGCAGCTTAGTTCTGCAGGGGGCGGGTGAAAAACTGTTTTTT. It encodes CASSLVLQGAGEKLFF.

This clonotype appeared a few times. The chain links TRBV5-1 to TRBJ1-3, with D maybe TRBD1 (6 bases). The CDR3 is made up of 17 amino acids. Germline CDR1 reads SGHRS; CDR2 reads YFSETQ. V lost 3 bases, J lost 0 bases, and 16 bases lay in between. The DNA of the CDR3 is TGCGCCAGCAGCTCCATGGGGGGGCGCAGCTCTGGAAACACCATATATTTT. It specifies CASSSMGGRSSGNTIYF.

This clonotype was observed a few times. This sequence joins TRBV10-3 and TRBJ1-6; 8 nucleotides line up with TRBD1. The CDR3 is 14 amino acids. CDR1 is ENHRY, CDR2 SYGVKD, per germline. The V gene end was trimmed by 4 bases and the J gene end by 10 bases; junction bases not matched to a gene: 6. The CDR3 protein is CAISGTGGGSPLHF. The CDR3 nucleotides are TGTGCCATCAGTGGAACAGGGGGAGGATCACCCCTCCACTTT.

The chain couples TRBV6-6 to TRBJ1-5; 7 nucleotides agree with TRBD1. CDR3 length: 13 amino acids. J lost 6 bases, V lost 7 bases, and 6 bases had no gene match. The germline gives CDR1 MNHNY, CDR2 SVGAGI (reference sequence). CDR3 sequence: CASTHRGGQPQHF. CDR3 in DNA: TGTGCCAGCACCCACAGGGGCGGTCAGCCCCAGCATTTT.

The chain has TRBV6-2 or TRBV6-3 and TRBJ2-1, with D tentatively TRBD1 (7 bases). V dropped 4 bases and J dropped 3 bases, with 16 bases sitting between them. In germline, CDR1 is MNHEY, CDR2 SVGEGT. This CDR3 region has 16 residues. The CDR3 DNA reads TGTGCCAGCAGTTCAGGAGGGGGCAGGTTCTACAATGAGCAGTTCTTC. It translates to CASSSGGGRFYNEQFF.

This clonotype was seen many times. The V and J genes are TRBV28 and TRBJ1-4, with a possible D match to TRBD1 (5 bases). Germline loops: CDR1 MDHEN, CDR2 SYDVKM. There are 14 residues in the CDR3. Trimming pared 3 bases from V and 10 bases from J, leaving 15 bases between. CDR3 nucleotide sequence: TGTGCCAGCAGTTTCGTCCAGGGCGGTGGAAAACTGTTTTTT. This gives the protein CASSFVQGGGKLFF.

The chain combines TRBV28 with TRBJ2-7, with D unclear. Trimming shortened V by 6 bases and J by 3 bases, and 15 bases separated the two germline ends. This CDR3 region has 14 residues. CDR1 is MDHEN, CDR2 SYDVKM, per germline. In DNA form, the CDR3 reads TGTGCCAGCAGCTATACCGGGCCAAGCTACGAGCAGTACTTC. This codes for CASSYTGPSYEQYF.

CDR3 sequence (DNA): TGTGCCAGCAGGGCTAGCGGGGACGCCTACAATGAGCAGTTCTTC. Translating it yields CASRASGDAYNEQFF. The chain is built from TRBV7-3 and TRBJ2-1; TRBD2 matches 9 bases. CDR3 size: 15 residues. Germline-derived CDR1 and CDR2 are SGHTA and FQGTGA. After removal of 6 bases from V and 2 bases from J, the junction contained 5 bases not matched to a gene. The full variable domain, in which reference TRBV7-3 and TRBJ2-1 provide the parts outside the CDR3, is GAGVSQTPSNKVTEKGKYVELRCDPISGHTALYWYRQSLGQGPEFLIYFQGTGAADDSGLPNDRFFAVRPEGSVSTLKIQRTERGDSAVYLCASRASGDAYNEQFFGPGTRLTVL.

This clonotype was picked up many times. V is TRBV6-2 or TRBV6-3 and J is TRBJ2-1; perhaps D is TRBD1 or TRBD2 (6 bases each). Germline V gene sequence: CDR1 MNHEY, CDR2 SVGEGT. CDR3 length equals 16 residues. Trimming took 3 bases from V and 2 from J, leaving 14 bases between them. CDR3 sequence reads: CASSYKTGAAYNEQFF. CDR3 coding DNA: TGTGCCAGCAGTTATAAGACGGGGGCGGCCTACAATGAGCAGTTCTTC.